Below, 12 T cell receptor beta chains from the same sample are listed, as sequenced in a study of Ad26.COV2.S vaccination and SARS-CoV-2 variants. Treatment meaning: about 20 received Ad26.COV2.S at low or high dose, single or two shots; roughly five received placebo; per-sample allocation not given. The study sampled participants on day 63 after the first vaccine or placebo injection. Libraries were prepared by immunoSEQ multiplex PCR; TCRdb keeps only in-frame clonotypes and omits some of them. Of roughly 700,000 clones in the sample, 70% to 90% were seen once. The starting material was peripheral blood, obtained in a trial of Ad26.COV2.S vaccine versus placebo. The receptor set was obtained from a person between 18 and 60 years old who received the Ad26.COV2.S COVID-19 vaccine or a placebo.

This sequence joins TRBV6-6 and TRBJ1-1; 9 nucleotides line up with TRBD1. V shed 6 bases, J shed 4 bases, and the junction held 3 bases outside the gene matches. CDR1 MNHNY and CDR2 SVGAGI come from the germline V gene (reference sequence). This CDR3 is 13 amino acids long. The CDR3 DNA is TGTGCCAGCAGGAGACAGGGGGGCACTGAAGCTTTCTTT. Amino acids: CASRRQGGTEAFF.

This chain connects TRBV5-4 to TRBJ2-5, with D perhaps matching TRBD2 (6 bases). The CDR3 covers 13 residues. Germline values: CDR1 SGHNT, CDR2 YYREEE (reference sequence). V gave up 0 bases and J gave up 9 bases, with 12 bases separating them. This chain's CDR3 is CASSLGVGEAQYF. CDR3 in DNA: TGTGCCAGCAGCTTGGGGGTCGGGGAGGCCCAGTACTTC.

The V and J genes are TRBV10-3 and TRBJ1-1; weak D call: TRBD1 (5 bases). This CDR3 region has 12 residues. CDR1 is ENHRY, CDR2 SYGVKD, per germline. The V gene lost 3 bases and the J gene lost 3 bases, with 5 bases spanning the gap. CDR3 in amino acids: CAISDRDTEAFF. In nucleotides, the CDR3 is TGTGCCATCAGTGACAGGGACACTGAAGCTTTCTTT.

The chain combines TRBV10-3 with TRBJ1-5; 7 bases line up with TRBD1. Trimming at V came to 2 bases and at J to 10 bases, leaving 11 bases not matched to a gene. Germline V gene sequence: CDR1 ENHRY, CDR2 SYGVKD. This CDR3 contains 15 residues. The CDR3 bases are TGTGCCATCAGTGAGGACAGGGCCATCATTGAACCCCAGCATTTT. Translating gives CAISEDRAIIEPQHF.

In its sample, this clone was seen once. The chain carries TRBV28 and TRBJ2-2; D gene uncertain. The CDR3 contains 17 residues. Trimming stripped 2 bases from V and 6 bases from J, with 19 bases between. Germline V CDR1 and CDR2: MDHEN, SYDVKM. CDR3 protein: CASSLRPEGQRAGELFF. Written as DNA, the CDR3 is TGTGCCAGCAGTTTACGCCCGGAAGGGCAGAGAGCCGGGGAGCTGTTTTTT. Full variable domain (rest looked up from reference TRBV28 and TRBJ2-2): DVKVTQSSRYLVKRTGEKVFLECVQDMDHENMFWYRQDPGLGLRLIYFSYDVKMKEKGDIPEGYSVSREKKERFSLILESASTNQTSMYLCASSLRPEGQRAGELFFGEGSRLTVL.

The V and J genes are TRBV18 and TRBJ2-7, with D perhaps being TRBD1 or TRBD2 (6 bases each). Trimming stripped 0 bases from V and 9 bases from J, with 15 bases between. The CDR3 loop spans 14 amino acids. CDR1 is KGHSH and CDR2 is LQKENI in the germline V gene. CDR3 sequence: CASSPPSQGGAQYF. The CDR3 region has the DNA TGTGCCAGCTCACCACCCTCACAGGGAGGTGCGCAGTACTTC.

The gene calls are TRBV20-1 and TRBJ2-1, with D hard to call. The CDR3 sequence is 11 residues long. Per the germline V gene, CDR1 is DFQATT and CDR2 is SNEGSKA (reference sequence). The CDR3 nucleotides read TGCAGGTTGGACCCTTACAATGAGCAGTTCTTC. It yields the protein CRLDPYNEQFF.

This clone was observed a few times. This chain uses TRBV6-6 with TRBJ2-2, with 10 bases identical to TRBD2. Germline V CDR1 and CDR2: MNHNY, SVGAGI (reference sequence). CDR3 length: 15 amino acids. With V trimmed by 2 bases and J by 3 bases, 0 bases remained unmatched. CDR3 in DNA: TGTGCCAGCAGTTACGGACTAGCGGACACCGGGGAGCTGTTTTTT. It codes for CASSYGLADTGELFF.

This clone has only one observation. The CDR3: CASSPSGTSGELFF. The CDR3 bases are TGTGCCAGCAGCCCATCTGGAACTAGCGGGGAGCTGTTTTTT. This chain links TRBV16 with TRBJ2-2; maybe TRBD2 (5 bases). In germline, CDR1 is KGHSY, CDR2 FQNENV. Trimming pared 4 bases from V and 7 bases from J, leaving 13 bases between. The CDR3 extends over 14 amino acids. Together with reference TRBV16 and TRBJ2-2, the CDR3 gives the full variable domain: GEEVAQTPKHLVRGEGQKAKLYCAPIKGHSYVFWYQQVLKNEFKFLISFQNENVFDETGMPKERFSAKCLPNSPCSLEIQATKLEDSAVYFCASSPSGTSGELFFGEGSRLTVL.

J is TRBJ1-4 and V is TRBV30; 8 bases line up with TRBD1. CDR3 length equals 17 residues. After removal of 0 bases from V and 0 bases from J, the junction contained 6 bases not matched to a gene. Per the germline V gene, CDR1 is GTSNPN and CDR2 is SVGIG (reference sequence). The CDR3 DNA sequence: TGTGCCTGGAGTGTCCTCCCGACAGGGGCAACTAATGAAAAACTGTTTTTT. This codes for CAWSVLPTGATNEKLFF.

The chain carries TRBV6-1 and TRBJ2-3; no definite D call. V lost 6 bases, J lost 9 bases, and 10 bases lay in between. Germline CDR1 and CDR2: MNHNS and SASEGT. The CDR3 consists of 11 residues. As DNA, the CDR3 is TGTGCCAGCAGGCAGGCAGCAACGCAGTATTTT. Translation gives CASRQAATQYF.

V gene TRBV5-6 combines with J gene TRBJ1-2; 8 nucleotides match TRBD1. The CDR3 loop spans 15 amino acids. V shed 2 bases, J shed 4 bases, and the junction held 7 bases outside the gene matches. CDR1 is SGHDT, CDR2 YYEEEE, per germline. CDR3 residues: CASSFVDRDGYGYTF. In nucleotides, the CDR3 is TGTGCCAGCAGCTTTGTGGACAGGGATGGCTATGGCTACACCTTC. Combining the CDR3 with reference TRBV5-6 and TRBJ1-2 gives the whole variable domain DAGVTQSPTHLIKTRGQQVTLRCSPKSGHDTVSWYQQALGQGPQFIFQYYEEEERQRGNFPDRFSGHQFPNYSSELNVNALLLGDSALYLCASSFVDRDGYGYTFGSGTRLTVV.